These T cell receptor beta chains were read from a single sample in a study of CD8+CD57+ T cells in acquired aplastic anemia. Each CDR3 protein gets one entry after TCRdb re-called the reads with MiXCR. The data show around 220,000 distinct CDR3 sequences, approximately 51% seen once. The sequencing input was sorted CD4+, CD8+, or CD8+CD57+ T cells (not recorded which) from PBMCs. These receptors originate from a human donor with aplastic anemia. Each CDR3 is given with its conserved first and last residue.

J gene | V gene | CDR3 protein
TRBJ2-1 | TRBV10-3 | CAISEAGSNEQFF
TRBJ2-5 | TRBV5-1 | CASSLLAGGQQETQYF
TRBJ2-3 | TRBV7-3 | CASSFRAGGPSYGIDTQYF
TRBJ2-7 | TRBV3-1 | CAGDVGGKVNEQYF
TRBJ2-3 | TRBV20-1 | CSAPPVRHTDTQYF
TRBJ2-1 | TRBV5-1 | CASSTPNTSGGLYNEQFF
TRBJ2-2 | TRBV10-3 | CAISELGVWENTGELFF
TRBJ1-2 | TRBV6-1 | CASRPAFNYGYTF
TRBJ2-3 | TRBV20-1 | CSASRGQGSQDTQYF
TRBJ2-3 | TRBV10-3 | CAISEFGGSITAGDTQYF
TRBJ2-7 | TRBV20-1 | CSARRLAGGLGYEQYF
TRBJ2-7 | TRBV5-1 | CASKTSGSSKEQYF
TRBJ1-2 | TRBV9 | CASSVGQGGGYTF
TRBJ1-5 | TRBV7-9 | CASSDGQGHQPQHF
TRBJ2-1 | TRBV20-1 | CSAAGRNNEQFF
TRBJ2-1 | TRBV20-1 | CSAVAGANNEQFF
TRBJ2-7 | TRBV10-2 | CASSAGQLYEQYF
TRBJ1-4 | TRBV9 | CASSKTGGGEKLFF
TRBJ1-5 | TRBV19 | CASSIEGRGHQPQHF
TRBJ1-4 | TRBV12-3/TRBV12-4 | CASSPHRDRPGEKLFF
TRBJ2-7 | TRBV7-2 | CASNQGGGGEQYF
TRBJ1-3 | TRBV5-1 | CASSLGSSGSTIYF
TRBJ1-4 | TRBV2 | CASSSVGMLFF
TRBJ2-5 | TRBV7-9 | CASSLVGLRTVRETQYF
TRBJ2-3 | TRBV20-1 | CSARGTSGDTQYF
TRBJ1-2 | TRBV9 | CASSVGPGYTF
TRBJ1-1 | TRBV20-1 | CSAGDRGTEAFF
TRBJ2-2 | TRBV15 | CATSTGQKNTGELFF
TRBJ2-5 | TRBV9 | CASSRGTSGAPAKETQYF
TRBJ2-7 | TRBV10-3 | CAISVTSGRNEQYF
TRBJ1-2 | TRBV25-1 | CASSEFGYGVYGYTF
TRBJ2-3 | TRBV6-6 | CASSELLAGNTDTQYF
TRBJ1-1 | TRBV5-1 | CASRGQGELEAFF
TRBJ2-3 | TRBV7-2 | CASSPDGGAPDTQYF
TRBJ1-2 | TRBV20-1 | CSARGPHGYTF
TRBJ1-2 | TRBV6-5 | CAGRLNGRYTF
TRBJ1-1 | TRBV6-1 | CASSEFRVADAFF
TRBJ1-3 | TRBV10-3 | CASAFGQGNTIYF
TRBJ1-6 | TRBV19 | CASSSSGTPPRSPLHF
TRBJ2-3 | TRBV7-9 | CASSSSKSDTGDTQYF
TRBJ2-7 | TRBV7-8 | CASSLGRSYEQYF
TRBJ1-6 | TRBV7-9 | CAGSPGPGGSYSPLHF
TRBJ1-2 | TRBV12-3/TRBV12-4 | CASSREGQRYYGYTF
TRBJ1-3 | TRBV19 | CAIEATGGTAGNTIYF
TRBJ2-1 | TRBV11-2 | CASSLDLGAGYNEQSF
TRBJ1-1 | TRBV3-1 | CASSPESLRGTEAFF